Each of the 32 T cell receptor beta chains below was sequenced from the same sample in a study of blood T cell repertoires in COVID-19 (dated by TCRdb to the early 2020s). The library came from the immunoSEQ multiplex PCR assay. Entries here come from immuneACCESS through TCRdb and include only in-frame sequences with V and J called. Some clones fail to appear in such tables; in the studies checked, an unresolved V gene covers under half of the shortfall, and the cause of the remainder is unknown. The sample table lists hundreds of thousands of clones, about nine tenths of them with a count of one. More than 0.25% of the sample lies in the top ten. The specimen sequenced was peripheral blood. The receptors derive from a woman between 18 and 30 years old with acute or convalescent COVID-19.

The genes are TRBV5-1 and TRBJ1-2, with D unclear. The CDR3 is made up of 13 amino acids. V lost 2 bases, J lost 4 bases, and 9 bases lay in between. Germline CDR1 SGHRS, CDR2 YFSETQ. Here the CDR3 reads CASSFSRSYGYTF. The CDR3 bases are TGCGCCAGCAGCTTCTCCAGATCCTATGGCTACACCTTC. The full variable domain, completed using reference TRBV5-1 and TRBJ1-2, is KAGVTQTPRYLIKTRGQQVTLSCSPISGHRSVSWYQQTPGQGLQFLFEYFSETQRNKGNFPGRFSGRQFSNSRSEMNVSTLELGDSALYLCASSFSRSYGYTFGSGTRLTVV.

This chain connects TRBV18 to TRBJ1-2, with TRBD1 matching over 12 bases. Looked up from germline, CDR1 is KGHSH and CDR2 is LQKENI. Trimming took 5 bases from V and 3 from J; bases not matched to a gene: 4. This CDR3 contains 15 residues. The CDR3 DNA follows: TGTGCCAGCTCAACGGGACAGGGGGCTCACTATGGCTACACCTTC. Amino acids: CASSTGQGAHYGYTF.

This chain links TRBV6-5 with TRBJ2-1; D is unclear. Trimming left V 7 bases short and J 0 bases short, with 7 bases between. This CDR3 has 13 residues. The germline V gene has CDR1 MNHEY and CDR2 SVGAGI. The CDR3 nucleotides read TGTGCCAGCATGGAGAGCTCCTACAATGAGCAGTTCTTC. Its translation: CASMESSYNEQFF.

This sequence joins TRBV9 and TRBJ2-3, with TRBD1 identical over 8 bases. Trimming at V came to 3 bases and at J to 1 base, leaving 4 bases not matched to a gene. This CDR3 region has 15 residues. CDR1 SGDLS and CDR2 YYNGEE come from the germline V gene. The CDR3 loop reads CASSADREGTDTQYF. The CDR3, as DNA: TGTGCCAGCAGCGCGGACAGGGAAGGCACAGATACGCAGTATTTT.

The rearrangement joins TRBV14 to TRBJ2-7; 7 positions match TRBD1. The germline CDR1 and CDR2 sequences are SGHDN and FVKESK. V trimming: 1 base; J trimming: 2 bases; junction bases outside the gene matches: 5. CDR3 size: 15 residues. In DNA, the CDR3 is TGTGCCAGCAGCCAAGGAGAAGGGACAGCCTACGAGCAGTACTTC. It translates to CASSQGEGTAYEQYF.

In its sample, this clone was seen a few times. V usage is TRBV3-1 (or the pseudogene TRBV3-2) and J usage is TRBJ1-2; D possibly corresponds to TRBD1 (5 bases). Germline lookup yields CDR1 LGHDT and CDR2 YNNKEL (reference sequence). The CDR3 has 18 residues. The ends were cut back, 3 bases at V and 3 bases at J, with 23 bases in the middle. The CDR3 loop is CASSHLISTAPADYGYTF. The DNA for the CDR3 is TGTGCCAGCAGCCACCTAATCTCGACAGCCCCGGCGGACTATGGCTACACCTTC.

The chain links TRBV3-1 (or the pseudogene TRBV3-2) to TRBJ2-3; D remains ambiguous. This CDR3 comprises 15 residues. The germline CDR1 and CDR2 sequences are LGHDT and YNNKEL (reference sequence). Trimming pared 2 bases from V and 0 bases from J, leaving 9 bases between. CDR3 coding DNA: TGTGCCAGCAGCCAAAGCCTTTCTAGCACAGATACGCAGTATTTT. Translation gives CASSQSLSSTDTQYF.

CDR3 nucleotide sequence: TGTGCCAGCAGTTTCTTTTTGCGGGGGCCCTCCTACAATGAGCAGTTCTTC. Translation: CASSFFLRGPSYNEQFF. The chain carries TRBV27 and TRBJ2-1; tentatively, D is TRBD2 (7 bases). CDR3 length equals 17 residues. Germline CDR1 reads MNHEY; CDR2 reads SMNVEV (reference sequence). With 3 bases removed from V and 0 bases from J, the gap between germline ends came to 15 bases.

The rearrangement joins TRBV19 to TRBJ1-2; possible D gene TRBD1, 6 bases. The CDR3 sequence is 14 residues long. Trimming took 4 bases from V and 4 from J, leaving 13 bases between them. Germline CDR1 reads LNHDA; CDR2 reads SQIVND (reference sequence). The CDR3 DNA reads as TGTGCCAGTAGTACCATACAGGGATTCTATGGCTACACCTTC. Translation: CASSTIQGFYGYTF.

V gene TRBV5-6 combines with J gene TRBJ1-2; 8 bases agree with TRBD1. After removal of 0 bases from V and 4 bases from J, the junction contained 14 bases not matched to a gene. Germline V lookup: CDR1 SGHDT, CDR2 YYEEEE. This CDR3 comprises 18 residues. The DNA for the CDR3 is TGTGCCAGCAGCTTGGGTGCGCTCACAGGGGGTGGTGGCTATGGCTACACCTTC. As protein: CASSLGALTGGGGYGYTF.

CDR3 region: CASSTSQGSTGYTF. The CDR3 nucleotides are TGTGCCAGCAGTACCTCGCAGGGGTCCACTGGCTACACCTTC. J is TRBJ1-2 and V is TRBV6-2 or TRBV6-3, with D perhaps TRBD1 (6 bases). The CDR3 sequence is 14 residues long. Germline CDR1 MNHEY, CDR2 SVGEGT. Trimming cost V 5 bases and J 7 bases, with 17 bases left between them.

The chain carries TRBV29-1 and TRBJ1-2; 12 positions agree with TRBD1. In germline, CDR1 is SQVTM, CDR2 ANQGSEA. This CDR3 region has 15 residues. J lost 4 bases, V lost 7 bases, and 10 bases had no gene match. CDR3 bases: TGCAGCGCGGGTAAGGGACAGGGGGCAAGCTATGGCTACACCTTC. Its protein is CSAGKGQGASYGYTF.

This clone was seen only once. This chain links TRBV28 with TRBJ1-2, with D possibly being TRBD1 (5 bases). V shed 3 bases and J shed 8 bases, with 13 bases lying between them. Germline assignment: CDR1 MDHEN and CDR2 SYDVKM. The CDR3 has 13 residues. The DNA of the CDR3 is TGTGCCAGCAGTTTTAGGCAGGGTACCGGCTACACCTTC. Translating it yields CASSFRQGTGYTF.

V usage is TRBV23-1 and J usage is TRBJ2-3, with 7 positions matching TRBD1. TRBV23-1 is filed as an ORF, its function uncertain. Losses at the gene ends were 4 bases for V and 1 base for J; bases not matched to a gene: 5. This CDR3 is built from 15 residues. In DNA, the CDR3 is TGCGCCAGCAGTCGCGTACAGGGGCGCACAGATACGCAGTATTTT. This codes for CASSRVQGRTDTQYF.

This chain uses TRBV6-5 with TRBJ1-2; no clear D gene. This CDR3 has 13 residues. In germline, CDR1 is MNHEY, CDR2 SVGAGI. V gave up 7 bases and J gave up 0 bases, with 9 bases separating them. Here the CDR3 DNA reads TGTGCCAGCACGTCCGGTGCTAACTATGGCTACACCTTC. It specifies CASTSGANYGYTF.

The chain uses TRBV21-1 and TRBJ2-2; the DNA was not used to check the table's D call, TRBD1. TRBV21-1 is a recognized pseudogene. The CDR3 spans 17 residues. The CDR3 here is CASSKRGTGKPTGELFF. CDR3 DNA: TGTGCCAGCAGCAAAAGGGGGACAGGGAAACCCACCGGGGAGCTGTTTTTT.

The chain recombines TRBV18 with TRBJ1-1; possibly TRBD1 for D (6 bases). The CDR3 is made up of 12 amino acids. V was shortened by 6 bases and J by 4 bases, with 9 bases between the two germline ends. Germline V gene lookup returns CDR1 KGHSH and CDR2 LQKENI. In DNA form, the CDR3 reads TGTGCCAGCTCGCCGGACAGCACTGAAGCTTTCTTT. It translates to CASSPDSTEAFF.

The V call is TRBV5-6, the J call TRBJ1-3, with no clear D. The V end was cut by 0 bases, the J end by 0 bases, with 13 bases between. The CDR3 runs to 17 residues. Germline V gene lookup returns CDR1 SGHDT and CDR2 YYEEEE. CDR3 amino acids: CASSLGSTGFSGNTIYF. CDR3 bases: TGTGCCAGCAGCTTGGGATCTACGGGATTCTCTGGAAACACCATATATTTT.

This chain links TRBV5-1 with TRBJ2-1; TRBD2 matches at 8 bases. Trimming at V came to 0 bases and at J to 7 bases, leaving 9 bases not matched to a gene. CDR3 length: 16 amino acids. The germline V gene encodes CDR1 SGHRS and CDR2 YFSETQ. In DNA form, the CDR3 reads TGCGCCAGCAGCTTGGGGACTAGCAAAAGGGGTAATGAGCAGTTCTTC. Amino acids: CASSLGTSKRGNEQFF. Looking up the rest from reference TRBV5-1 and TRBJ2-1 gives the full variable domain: KAGVTQTPRYLIKTRGQQVTLSCSPISGHRSVSWYQQTPGQGLQFLFEYFSETQRNKGNFPGRFSGRQFSNSRSEMNVSTLELGDSALYLCASSLGTSKRGNEQFFGPGTRLTVL.

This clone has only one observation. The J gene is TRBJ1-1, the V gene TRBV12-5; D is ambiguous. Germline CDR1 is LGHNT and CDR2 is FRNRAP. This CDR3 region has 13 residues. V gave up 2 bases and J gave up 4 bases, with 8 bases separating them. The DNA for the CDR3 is TGTGCTAGTGGTTTGCGGGGAAGCACTGAAGCTTTCTTT. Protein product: CASGLRGSTEAFF.

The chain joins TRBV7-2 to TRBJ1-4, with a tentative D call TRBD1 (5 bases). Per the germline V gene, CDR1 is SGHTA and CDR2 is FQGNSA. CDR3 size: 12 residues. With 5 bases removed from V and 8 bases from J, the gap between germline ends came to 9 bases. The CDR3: CASSPQGEKLFF. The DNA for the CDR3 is TGTGCCAGCAGCCCCCAGGGAGAAAAACTGTTTTTT.

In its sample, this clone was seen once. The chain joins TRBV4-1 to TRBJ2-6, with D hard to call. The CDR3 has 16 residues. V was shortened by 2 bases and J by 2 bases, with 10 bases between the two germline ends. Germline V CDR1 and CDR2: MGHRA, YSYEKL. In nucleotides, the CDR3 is TGCGCCAGCAGCCAACACCACAGTACTGGGGCCAACGTCCTGACTTTC. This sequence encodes CASSQHHSTGANVLTF.

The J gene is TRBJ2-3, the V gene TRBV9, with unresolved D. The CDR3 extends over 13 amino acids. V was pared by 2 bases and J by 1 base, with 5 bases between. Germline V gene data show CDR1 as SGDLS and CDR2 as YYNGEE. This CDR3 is CASSVQGTDTQYF. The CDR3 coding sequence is TGTGCCAGCAGCGTCCAGGGCACAGATACGCAGTATTTT.

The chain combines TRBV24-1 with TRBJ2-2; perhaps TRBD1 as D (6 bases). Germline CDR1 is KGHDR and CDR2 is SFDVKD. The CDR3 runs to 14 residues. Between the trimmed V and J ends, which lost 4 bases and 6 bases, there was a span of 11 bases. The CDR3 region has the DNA TGTGCCACCAGTGACTCTGACAGGCCCGGGGAGCTGTTTTTT. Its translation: CATSDSDRPGELFF.

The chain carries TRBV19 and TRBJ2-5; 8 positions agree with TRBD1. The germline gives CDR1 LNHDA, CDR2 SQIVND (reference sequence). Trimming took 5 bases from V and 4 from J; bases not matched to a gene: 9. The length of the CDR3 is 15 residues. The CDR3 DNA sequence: TGTGCCAGTAGTCCCAGGACAGGGTATGGAGAGACCCAGTACTTC. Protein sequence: CASSPRTGYGETQYF.

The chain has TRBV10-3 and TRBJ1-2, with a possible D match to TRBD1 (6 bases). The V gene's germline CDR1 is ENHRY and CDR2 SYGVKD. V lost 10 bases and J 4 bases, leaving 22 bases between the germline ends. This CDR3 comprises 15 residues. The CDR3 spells CATFSGTFWGYGYTF. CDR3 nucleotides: TGTGCCACCTTCAGCGGGACATTCTGGGGCTATGGCTACACCTTC.

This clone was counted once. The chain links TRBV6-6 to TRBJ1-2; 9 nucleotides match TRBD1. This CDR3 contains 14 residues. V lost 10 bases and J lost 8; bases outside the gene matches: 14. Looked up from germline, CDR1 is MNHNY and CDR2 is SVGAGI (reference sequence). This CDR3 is CATSPGQGRFGYTF. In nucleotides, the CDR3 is TGTGCCACGTCTCCGGGACAGGGTAGATTCGGCTACACCTTC.

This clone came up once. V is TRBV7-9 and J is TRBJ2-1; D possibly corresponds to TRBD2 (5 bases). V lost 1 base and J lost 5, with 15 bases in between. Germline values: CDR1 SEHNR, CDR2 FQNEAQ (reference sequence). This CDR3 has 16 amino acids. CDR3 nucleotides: TGTGCCAGCAGCTTAGGCCCGAGGGCCGGGGACAATGAGCAGTTCTTC. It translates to CASSLGPRAGDNEQFF. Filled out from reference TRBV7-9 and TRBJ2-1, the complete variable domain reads DTGVSQNPRHKITKRGQNVTFRCDPISEHNRLYWYRQTLGQGPEFLTYFQNEAQLEKSRLLSDRFSAERPKGSFSTLEIQRTEQGDSAMYLCASSLGPRAGDNEQFFGPGTRLTVL.

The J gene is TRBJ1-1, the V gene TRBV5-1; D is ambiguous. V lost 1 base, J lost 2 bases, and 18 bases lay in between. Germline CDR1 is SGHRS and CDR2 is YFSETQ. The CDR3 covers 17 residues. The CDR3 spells CASSLKALTAANTEAFF. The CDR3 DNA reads TGCGCCAGCAGCTTGAAAGCCCTCACGGCGGCTAACACTGAAGCTTTCTTT.

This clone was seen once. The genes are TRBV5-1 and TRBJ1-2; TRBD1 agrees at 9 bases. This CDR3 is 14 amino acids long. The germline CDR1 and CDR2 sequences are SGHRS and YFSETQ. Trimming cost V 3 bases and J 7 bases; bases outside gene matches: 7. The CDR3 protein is CASSSTGTGSGYTF. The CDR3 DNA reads TGCGCCAGCAGCTCAACCGGGACAGGGTCTGGCTACACCTTC.

CDR3 residues: CASTSGLLNEQFF. CDR3 DNA: TGTGCCAGCACCTCAGGGTTACTCAATGAGCAGTTCTTC. This rearrangement joins TRBV7-9 to TRBJ2-1; a possible D gene is TRBD1 (5 bases). The CDR3 covers 13 residues. CDR1 SEHNR and CDR2 FQNEAQ come from the germline V gene (reference sequence). Trimming pared 7 bases from V and 6 bases from J, leaving 13 bases between.

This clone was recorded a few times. CDR3 in amino acids: CASSVGETGALYEQYF. For the CDR3, the DNA is TGTGCCAGCAGCGTAGGGGAAACAGGGGCTCTCTACGAGCAGTACTTC. This chain uses TRBV9 with TRBJ2-7; 7 bases are shared with TRBD1. This CDR3 has 16 residues. The trim removed 0 bases at V and 3 bases at J, leaving 9 bases unmatched. Germline assignment: CDR1 SGDLS and CDR2 YYNGEE.